This T cell receptor (beta chain) was obtained from a study of cytomegalovirus exposure and HLA in healthy donors (dated by TCRdb to 2015 to 2018). Regarding the study in general: In an earlier analysis of approximately 640 of the donors, under 300 Gb of sequence data and about 110 million unique TCR beta sequences from roughly 190 million T cells were reported. Rather than drawing on any new phenotypic data, the later analysis identified candidate immune exposures from TCR beta sequences and the way those sequences occurred across donors. Donor age, sex, ethnicity and CMV serostatus were collected together with the repertoire data. The study profiled the T cell repertoires of under 850 subjects by immunosequencing and related them to cytomegalovirus serostatus. HLA typing included class I and class II loci at four-digit resolution. Every discovery cohort repertoire had been produced on one sequencing platform. In a later analysis, previously published TCR beta repertoires from 550 to 700 donors were re-analyzed and high-resolution HLA genotyping was added so that TCR occurrence patterns could be studied. The study combined high-throughput TCR immunosequencing, statistical association of individual TCRs with disease status, and machine learning to predict cytomegalovirus infection status. In an earlier analysis of roughly 540 of the donors, high-throughput TCR beta sequencing was used to judge whether each TCR beta V gene segment behaved as functional or pseudogenic. About five DR-DQ haplotypes were handled as single units for association and clustering because linkage in the cohort was strong. The genetic ancestry cluster associated with self-reported Caucasian donors included about 84% of the 398 genotyped donors. An early release covering roughly 600 HLA-typed donors comprised around 300 gigabases of sequencing data and 65 million to 100 million unique TCR sequences. A later genetic analysis took genome-wide SNP genotypes for about 55% of the 666 donors and used that subset as a discovery cohort. A separate validation cohort of over 95 different subjects was used in addition to the roughly 620-subject first cohort. The study aimed to test whether signatures of past pathogen exposure could be identified by cataloging public T cell receptors. The number of typed donors differed by locus: about 620-640 for A, B, C, DRB1 and DQB1; about 520 for DQA1; some 610 for DPA1; and about 450 for DPB1. Among around 400 genotyped donors of the cohort, an average of roughly 230,000 unique TCR beta nucleotide sequences was sequenced per donor, of which about 18% were non-productive.

The cohort comprised several hundred healthy bone marrow donors. At the time of sampling, every cohort member was nominally healthy, though immune exposures that went unrecorded were likely present. The donor was CMV seronegative and belonged to the group of around 400 seronegative cohort members. A peripheral blood sample was provided by each donor, and peripheral blood mononuclear cells were used for TCR beta sequencing. Genomic DNA extraction from the blood cell samples was performed with the Qiagen DNeasy Blood Extraction Kit. The full study reports these points: A later genetic analysis associated a missense DCLRE1C variant with V-gene and J-gene trimming of TCR beta chains, and an independent cohort replicated the association. Correlated functional status among segregating V segments might reflect linkage disequilibrium, but an unknown experimental factor could not be ruled out. A later genetic analysis reported fewer N-insertions in productive TCRs among donors in an Asian-associated ancestry cluster than the roughly 620-donor mean. A further reported finding was that TCR beta sequences accurately predicted the HLA-A and HLA-B alleles for most subjects in the first cohort. Broadly in line with IMGT annotations, most TCR beta V segments showed up in productive rearrangements about 87% or about 30% of the time in an earlier analysis of under 700 of the donors. CMV serostatus was the only immune exposure information available for the cohort. Because counts were too low, about 15 rarely observed V segments, including chromosome 9 orphons, were left out of the earlier analysis of approximately 580 of the donors. According to a later analysis, parvovirus B19, influenza, CMV and Epstein-Barr virus appeared linked to several top co-occurrence clusters. Most CMV-associated TCR beta chains appeared to be HLA-restricted in a later analysis, and the HLA associations seemed to be driven largely by CMV exposure. A cluster of highly shared sequence variants was judged likely to represent a technical artifact of the sequencing pipeline. Most TCR sequences were observed very rarely across donors, whereas some public TCRs were present in many individuals. In this cohort, only TCR beta chains were sequenced, and detectable features were limited by the absence of alpha or paired-chain data. According to a later analysis, TCR association rates differed among HLA loci, with DRB1 alleles showing the most associated TCRs and HLA-C alleles showing the fewest. In vitro tests confirmed that a few of the cytomegalovirus-associated TCR beta chains recognize cytomegalovirus antigens. When HLA alleles, especially DR and DQ, strongly co-occurred, attributing TCR associations to individual alleles was difficult. Some IMGT-functional V segments, including TRBV6-2 and TRBV6-3, could not be told apart with the 87-base-pair reads, so those segments were excluded. A total of roughly 160 TCR beta chains were listed by the study as associated with cytomegalovirus. Specific HLA alleles were associated with roughly 16,000 TCR beta sequences at a false discovery rate of 0.05 in a later analysis. Sequencing depth was assumed to be roughly uniform across donors in the presence/absence analyses, though that assumption may not hold. In a later analysis, HLA-associated TCR beta chains showed more clonal expansion and lower generation probabilities than non-associated chains that were equally common. In both the original and validation cohorts, the classifier was reported to diagnose cytomegalovirus status with high specificity and sensitivity. Because HLA typing was missing for some donors at each locus, association tests included only the typed subset. The authors suggested that the approach could potentially be extended to other disease states and immunological phenotypes.

V is pruned by 9 bases and J by 0 bases, leaving 6 bases of the junction without a gene match. The CDR3 covers 16 residues, taking in both the cysteine and the phenylalanine. Here the CDR3 DNA is all that survives: 48 bases in frame from base 1. Looking up the germline V gene yields CDR1 SNHLY and CDR2 FYNNEI. This clone was observed a handful of times. Its cognate antigen has yet to be identified. It has no much larger one-base neighbor in the sample; base qualities were not kept. Receptor libraries were prepared by the immunoSEQ multiplex PCR assay. The multiplex PCR relied on a mix of 60 forward primers for TCR Vbeta segments and 13 reverse primers for TCR Jbeta segments. Amplification of the CDR3 region of rearranged TCR beta genes was performed with a multiplex PCR assay on genomic DNA. Amplified TCR beta libraries were sequenced as 87-base-pair reads on the Illumina HiSeq System. The paper's data handling went like this. A later analysis tallied roughly 76 million unique TCR beta chains across the approximately 670 repertoires, and roughly 11 million of those chains were shared by two or more donors. To remove PCR and sequencing errors, raw reads were error-corrected and collapsed into unique sequences using a nearest-neighbor algorithm that merged closely related sequences. CDR3 sequences were aligned to IMGT reference sequences to assign V, D and J gene segments. For a sequence to be retained, a match of at least six nucleotides was required to both a V gene segment and a J gene segment. A rearrangement counted as productive if the CDR3 had no stop codons and remained in frame with V and J, and every other rearrangement counted as non-productive. Following IMGT convention, CDR3 was defined as the stretch from the second conserved V-encoded cysteine to the conserved J-encoded phenylalanine. Sequences without an unambiguous match to a single V gene segment were excluded from the earlier analysis of over 500 of the donors. In an earlier analysis of around 590 of the donors, a V segment was called functional when productive rearrangements were above 56.7%, and segregating when the standard deviation between donors exceeded 5%. A statistical classification framework was developed to diagnose cytomegalovirus status using the catalog of TCR beta chain sequences. A later analysis assigned V and J genes by comparing TCR nucleotide sequences with IMGT/GENE-DB human TR gene sequences. In a later analysis, CDR3 sequences and most-parsimonious VDJ recombination scenarios were assigned using the TCRdist pipeline. In a later analysis, every TCR beta chain was defined by the combination of its CDR3 amino acid sequence and its V-gene family, and reads without a unique V-gene family were dropped. A later analysis removed several hundred highly shared, low-generation-probability nucleotide sequences to deal with suspected cross-contamination and a sequencing artifact. For each public chain, a later analysis derived a clonal expansion index from normalized ranks of inferred template counts within each repertoire. Generation probabilities in a later analysis came from a VDJ recombination model fitted to out-of-frame rearrangements, and those results were checked against IGoR. In a later analysis, hypergeometric tests were used to score TCR-TCR, TCR-HLA and TCR-CMV co-occurrence, with a repertoire-size bias correction applied to TCR pairs. A later analysis estimated false discovery rates by permuting HLA or CMV assignments 20 times. In a later analysis, co-occurring TCRs were grouped using DBSCAN, with TCRdist sequence similarity added in when clustering inside HLA-allele-positive subsets. Repertoires with fewer than 30,000 or more than 120,000 public chains, plus five repertoires with anomalous nucleotide sharing, were excluded from co-occurrence clustering. This immuneACCESS table, as held by TCRdb, lists in-frame sequences with V and J called but not all clones. Of the missing ones, under half trace to an unresolved V gene in checked studies; the others have no known cause. V and J calls and clone size are copied from that table; D and trimming were computed from the DNA. In all, the sample holds more than 95,000 clones, and roughly four fifths of those were seen once. Clones ranked in the top ten supply around 2.1% of the sample.

This clonotype originated in a man in his fifties or sixties in good health and CMV-seronegative. The V gene is TRBV2 and the J gene is TRBJ2-6, and TRBD1 matches 9 of the central bases. Sequencing was performed on PBMCs. The DNA sequence reads TGTGCCAGGGGGGGACAGGGAATCTCTGGGGCCAACGTCCTGACTTTC. This encodes CARGGQGISGANVLTF.